This T cell receptor beta chain appears in the sequencing data of a study of cytomegalovirus exposure and HLA in healthy donors. Deletions cut 3 bases from V and 7 bases from J, with 18 bases between. CDR1 and CDR2 from the germline V gene are LGHNA and YNFKEQ. CDR3 length: 16 amino acids. Using immunoSEQ multiplex PCR, the repertoire was profiled, and TCRdb retains in-frame clones only, with some absent. This repertoire shows fewer than 200,000 clones, just under 90% found once; its top ten account for about 9.4%. The clonotype was recovered from a woman aged 18 to 35 in good health and CMV-seropositive. The sample consisted of PBMCs. The chain has TRBV4-2 and TRBJ1-4; TRBD1 might be the D (6 bases). The CDR3 reads CASSQSPQGGSEKLFF. The CDR3 nucleotides are TGTGCCAGCAGCCAGTCCCCACAGGGCGGGAGTGAAAAACTGTTTTTT.